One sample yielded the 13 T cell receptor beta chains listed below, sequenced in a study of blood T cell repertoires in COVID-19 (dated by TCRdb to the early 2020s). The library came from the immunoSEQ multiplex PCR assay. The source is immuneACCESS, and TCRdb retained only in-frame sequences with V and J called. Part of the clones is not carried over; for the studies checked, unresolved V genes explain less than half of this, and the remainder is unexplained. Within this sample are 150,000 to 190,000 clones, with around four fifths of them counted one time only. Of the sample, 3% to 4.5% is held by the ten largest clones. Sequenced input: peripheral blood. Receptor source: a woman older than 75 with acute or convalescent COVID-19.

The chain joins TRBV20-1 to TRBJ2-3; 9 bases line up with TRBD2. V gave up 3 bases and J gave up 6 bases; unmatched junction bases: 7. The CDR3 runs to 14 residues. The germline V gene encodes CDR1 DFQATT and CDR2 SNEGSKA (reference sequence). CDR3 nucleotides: TGCAGTGCTAGTCCGGCTAGCGGGGTTGATACGCAGTATTTT. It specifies CSASPASGVDTQYF.

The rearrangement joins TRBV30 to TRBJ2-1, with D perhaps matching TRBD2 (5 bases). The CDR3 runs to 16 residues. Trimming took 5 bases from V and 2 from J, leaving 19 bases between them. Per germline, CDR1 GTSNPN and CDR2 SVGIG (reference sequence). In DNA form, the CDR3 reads TGTGCCTGGGCTGGGGTGACAAGGGAGACCTACAATGAGCAGTTCTTC. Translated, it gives CAWAGVTRETYNEQFF. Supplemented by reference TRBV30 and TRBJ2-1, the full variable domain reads SQTIHQWPATLVQPVGSPLSLECTVEGTSNPNLYWYRQAAGRGLQLLFYSVGIGQISSEVPQNLSASRPQDRQFILSSKKLLLSDSGFYLCAWAGVTRETYNEQFFGPGTRLTVL.

DNA of the CDR3: TGTGCCAGTAGTTTACAGGGGAATGAAAACATTCAGTACTTC. Translated: CASSLQGNENIQYF. The chain is built from TRBV19 and TRBJ2-4, with 7 positions matching TRBD1. Looked up from germline, CDR1 is LNHDA and CDR2 is SQIVND (reference sequence). This CDR3 is 14 amino acids long. V trimming: 5 bases; J trimming: 5 bases; junction bases outside the gene matches: 6. The entire variable domain, with the rest obtained from reference TRBV19 and TRBJ2-4, is as follows: DGGITQSPKYLFRKEGQNVTLSCEQNLNHDAMYWYRQDPGQGLRLIYYSQIVNDFQKGDIAEGYSVSREKKESFPLTVTSAQKNPTAFYLCASSLQGNENIQYFGAGTRLSVL.

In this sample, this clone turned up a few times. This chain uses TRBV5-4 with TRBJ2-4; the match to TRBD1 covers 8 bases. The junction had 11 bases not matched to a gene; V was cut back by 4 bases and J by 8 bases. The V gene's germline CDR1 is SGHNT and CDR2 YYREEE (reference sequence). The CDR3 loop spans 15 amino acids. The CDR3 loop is CASSVRQGRSDIQYF. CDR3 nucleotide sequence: TGTGCCAGCAGCGTTAGACAGGGGAGATCTGACATTCAGTACTTC. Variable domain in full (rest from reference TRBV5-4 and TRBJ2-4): ETGVTQSPTHLIKTRGQQVTLRCSSQSGHNTVSWYQQALGQGPQFIFQYYREEENGRGNFPPRFSGLQFPNYSSELNVNALELDDSALYLCASSVRQGRSDIQYFGAGTRLSVL.

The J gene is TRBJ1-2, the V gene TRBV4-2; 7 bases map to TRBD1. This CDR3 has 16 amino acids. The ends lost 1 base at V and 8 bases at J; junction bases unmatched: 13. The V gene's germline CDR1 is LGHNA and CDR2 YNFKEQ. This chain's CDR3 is CASSQGGSRQGGGYTF. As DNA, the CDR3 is TGTGCCAGCAGCCAAGGAGGTTCGCGTCAGGGGGGCGGCTACACCTTC.

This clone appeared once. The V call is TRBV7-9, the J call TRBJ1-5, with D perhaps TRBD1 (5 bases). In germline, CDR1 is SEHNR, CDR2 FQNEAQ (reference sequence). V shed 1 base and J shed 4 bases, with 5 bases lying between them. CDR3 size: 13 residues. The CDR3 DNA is TGTGCCAGCAGCTTAGGACAGAATCAGCCCCAGCATTTT. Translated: CASSLGQNQPQHF.

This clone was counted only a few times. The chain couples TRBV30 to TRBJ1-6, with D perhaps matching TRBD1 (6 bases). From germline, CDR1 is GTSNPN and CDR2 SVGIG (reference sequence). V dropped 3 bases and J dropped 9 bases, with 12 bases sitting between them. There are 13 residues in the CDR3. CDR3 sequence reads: CAWSRQGSSPLHF. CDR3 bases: TGTGCCTGGAGCCGGCAGGGGAGTTCACCCCTCCACTTT.

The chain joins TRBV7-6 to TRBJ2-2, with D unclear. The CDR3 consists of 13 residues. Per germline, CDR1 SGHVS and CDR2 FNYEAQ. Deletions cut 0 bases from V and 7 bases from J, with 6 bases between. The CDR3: CASSLALYGELFF. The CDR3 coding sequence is TGTGCCAGCAGCTTAGCCCTATACGGGGAGCTGTTTTTT.

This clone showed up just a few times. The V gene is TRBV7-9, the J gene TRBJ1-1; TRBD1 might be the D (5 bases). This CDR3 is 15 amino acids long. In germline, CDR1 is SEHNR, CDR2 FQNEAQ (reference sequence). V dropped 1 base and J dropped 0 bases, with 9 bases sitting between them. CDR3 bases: TGTGCCAGCAGCTTAGGGGGCAGGTTGAACACTGAAGCTTTCTTT. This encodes CASSLGGRLNTEAFF.

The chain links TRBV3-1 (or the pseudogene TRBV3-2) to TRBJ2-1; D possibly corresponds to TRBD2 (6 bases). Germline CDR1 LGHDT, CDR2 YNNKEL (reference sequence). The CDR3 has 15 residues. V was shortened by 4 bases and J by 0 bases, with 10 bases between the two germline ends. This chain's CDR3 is CASSRDSSSYNEQFF. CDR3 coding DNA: TGTGCCAGCAGCCGGGACTCAAGCTCCTACAATGAGCAGTTCTTC.

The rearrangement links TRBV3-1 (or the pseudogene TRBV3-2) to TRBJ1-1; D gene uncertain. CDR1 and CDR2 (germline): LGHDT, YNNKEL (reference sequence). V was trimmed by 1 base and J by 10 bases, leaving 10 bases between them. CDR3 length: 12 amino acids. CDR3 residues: CASSQGRRGAFF. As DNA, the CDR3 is TGTGCCAGCAGCCAAGGGAGGCGCGGAGCTTTCTTT.

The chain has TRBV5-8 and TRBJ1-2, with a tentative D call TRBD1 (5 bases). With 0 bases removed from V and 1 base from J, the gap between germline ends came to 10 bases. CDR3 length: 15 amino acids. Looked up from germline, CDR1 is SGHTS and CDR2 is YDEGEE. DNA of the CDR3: TGTGCCAGCAGCTTGGGACAGAGATTTAACTATGGCTACACCTTC. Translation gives CASSLGQRFNYGYTF.

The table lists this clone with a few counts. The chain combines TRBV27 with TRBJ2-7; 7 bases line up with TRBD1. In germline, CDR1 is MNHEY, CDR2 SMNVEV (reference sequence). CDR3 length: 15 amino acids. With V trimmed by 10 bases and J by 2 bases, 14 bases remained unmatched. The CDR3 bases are TGTGCCACCCAACAAAACACCGGGACAGCCTACGAGCAGTACTTC. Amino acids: CATQQNTGTAYEQYF.